The 3 T cell receptor beta chains presented below share a single source sample, sequenced in a study of shared clonotypes between healthy human individuals (dated by TCRdb to about 2020). Libraries were built with the immunoSEQ multiplex PCR assay. TCRdb holds this immuneACCESS table with in-frame rearrangements only. Some clones are missing; in checked studies, unresolved V genes explain under half, and the rest has no known cause. The sample records 730,000 or so clones, 60% to 80% of which are singletons. Of the sample, about 1.8% is held by the ten largest clones. The source material was memory CD4+ T cells sorted from blood. The meaning of the sample's cell subset or site label: CD45RA-negative fraction. These receptors came from a woman in her 30s in good health.

This chain joins TRBV9 and TRBJ1-1; 8 positions agree with TRBD1. CDR1 is SGDLS and CDR2 is YYNGEE in the germline V gene. With 3 bases clipped from V and 4 bases from J, the junction kept 11 bases outside the gene matches. CDR3 length equals 16 residues. The CDR3 DNA reads as TGTGCCAGCAGCGCGGATTTGGGACAGGCAGGCACTGAAGCTTTCTTT. Encoded protein: CASSADLGQAGTEAFF.

The chain carries TRBV6-5 and TRBJ2-2; D is possibly TRBD2 (6 bases). This CDR3 has 15 residues. Between the trimmed V and J ends, which lost 9 bases and 1 base, there was a span of 15 bases. Per germline, CDR1 MNHEY and CDR2 SVGAGI. CDR3 loop: CASSAFGRNTGELFF. The CDR3 DNA reads as TGTGCCAGTAGTGCTTTCGGGAGGAACACCGGGGAGCTGTTTTTT.

There are a few counts of this clone. The J gene is TRBJ1-2, the V gene TRBV6-4; D gene ambiguous. The V end was cut by 6 bases, the J end by 2 bases, with 13 bases between. The CDR3 covers 14 residues. CDR1 MRHNA and CDR2 SNTAGT come from the germline V gene. CDR3 protein: CASRAGGGNYGYTF. CDR3 in DNA: TGTGCCAGCAGAGCGGGAGGAGGCAACTATGGCTACACCTTC.